Each of the 23 T cell receptor beta chains below was sequenced from the same sample in a study of OX40 agonist ivuxolimab in advanced cancers. Profiling relied on immunoSEQ multiplex PCR, and the TCRdb table lists in-frame clones only, not all of them. Of about 100,000 clones listed, 85% to 95% are singletons. The sequencing here drew on CD4+ or CD8+ T cells sorted from blood, taken in a trial of the OX40 agonist ivuxolimab. The receptors shown here come from an adult with an advanced solid tumor such as melanoma, head and neck, liver or kidney cancer.

CDR3 residues: CASSQGVRAGVLRLAEDTQYF. DNA of the CDR3: TGCGCCAGCAGCCAAGGGGTACGCGCGGGGGTACTACGGCTAGCTGAGGATACGCAGTATTTT. V is TRBV4-3 and J is TRBJ2-3; TRBD2 matches at 7 bases. CDR1 and CDR2 (germline): LGHNA, YSLEER. The CDR3 is 21 amino acids. V shed 1 base and J 6 bases; nucleotides not matched to a gene: 25.

This clone showed up just once. This chain uses TRBV7-2 with TRBJ2-3; TRBD2 matches 7 bases. Germline V gene data show CDR1 as SGHTA and CDR2 as FQGNSA. V lost 5 bases, J lost 5 bases, and 7 bases stayed unmatched. This CDR3 comprises 14 residues. The CDR3 loop reads CASSLGGGLDTQYF. In DNA form, the CDR3 reads TGTGCCAGCAGCCTGGGGGGGGGACTAGATACGCAGTATTTT.

The chain uses TRBV27 and TRBJ2-1; TRBD1 is a possible D gene (5 bases). V lost 5 bases, J lost 3 bases, and 8 bases lay in between. Germline assignment: CDR1 MNHEY and CDR2 SMNVEV (reference sequence). CDR3 size: 13 residues. CDR3 region: CASSGTGYNEQFF. CDR3 DNA: TGTGCCAGCAGTGGTACAGGCTACAATGAGCAGTTCTTC.

The V and J genes are TRBV7-9 and TRBJ2-5; 9 bases are a match to TRBD1. V shed 5 bases, J shed 5 bases, and the junction held 3 bases outside the gene matches. The CDR3 length is 13 residues. Germline CDR1 is SEHNR and CDR2 is FQNEAQ (reference sequence). CDR3 loop: CASSQDRGETQYF. DNA of the CDR3: TGTGCCAGCAGCCAGGACAGGGGTGAGACCCAGTACTTC. The whole variable domain, filled in from reference TRBV7-9 and TRBJ2-5, reads DTGVSQNPRHKITKRGQNVTFRCDPISEHNRLYWYRQTLGQGPEFLTYFQNEAQLEKSRLLSDRFSAERPKGSFSTLEIQRTEQGDSAMYLCASSQDRGETQYFGPGTRLLVL.

The rearrangement links TRBV12-5 to TRBJ2-7; TRBD1 might be the D (6 bases). The germline V gene has CDR1 LGHNT and CDR2 FRNRAP. The CDR3 runs to 13 residues. V dropped 6 bases and J dropped 2 bases, with 11 bases sitting between them. The CDR3 here is CASGPTGPYEQYF. CDR3 sequence (DNA): TGTGCTAGTGGACCTACAGGGCCCTACGAGCAGTACTTC. Full variable domain (outside the CDR3, taken from reference TRBV12-5 and TRBJ2-7): DARVTQTPRHKVTEMGQEVTMRCQPILGHNTVFWYRQTMMQGLELLAYFRNRAPLDDSGMPKDRFSAEMPDATLATLKIQPSEPRDSAVYFCASGPTGPYEQYFGPGTRLTVT.

The chain is built from TRBV5-1 and TRBJ2-7; D is unresolved. Per germline, CDR1 SGHRS and CDR2 YFSETQ. The CDR3 length is 12 residues. Trimming cost V 4 bases and J 6 bases, with 11 bases left between them. CDR3 amino acids: CASSLNWVEQYF. The CDR3 DNA reads TGCGCCAGCAGCCTCAACTGGGTCGAGCAGTACTTC.

In its sample, this clone was seen once. The chain has TRBV2 and TRBJ1-4; 8 bases agree with TRBD1. Per germline, CDR1 SNHLY and CDR2 FYNNEI. V lost 8 bases, J lost 6 bases, and 17 bases stayed unmatched. This CDR3 has 17 residues. CDR3 in DNA: TGTGCCAGCTTCGGTGGACAGGGAACTCTTAGTGATGAAAAACTGTTTTTT. Residues: CASFGGQGTLSDEKLFF.

The chain is built from TRBV19 and TRBJ1-2; D is ambiguous. The germline gives CDR1 LNHDA, CDR2 SQIVND (reference sequence). V was cut by 4 bases and J by 9 bases, with 12 bases left in between. The CDR3 is made up of 12 amino acids. CDR3 region: CASSTVERSYTF. The CDR3 DNA reads TGTGCCAGTAGTACGGTTGAGCGGAGCTACACCTTC.

The gene calls are TRBV7-9 and TRBJ1-4, with 8 bases matching TRBD1. With V trimmed by 1 base and J by 8 bases, 3 bases remained unmatched. CDR1 and CDR2 (germline): SEHNR, FQNEAQ (reference sequence). The CDR3 has 14 amino acids. CDR3 bases: TGTGCCAGCAGCTTAGGACAGGGGTTAGAAAAACTGTTTTTT. Its translation: CASSLGQGLEKLFF. The complete variable domain, with remaining parts taken from reference TRBV7-9 and TRBJ1-4, reads DTGVSQNPRHKITKRGQNVTFRCDPISEHNRLYWYRQTLGQGPEFLTYFQNEAQLEKSRLLSDRFSAERPKGSFSTLEIQRTEQGDSAMYLCASSLGQGLEKLFFGSGTQLSVL.

Concerning this clone: The junction departs from the called germline gene at one end, perhaps through a read error. Distinct nucleotide sequences in the sample also encode this CDR3. The chain combines TRBV4-1 with TRBJ2-3, with D hard to call. Germline CDR1 and CDR2: MGHRA and YSYEKL. The CDR3 covers 18 residues. The CDR3: CASSQDPVLIPSTDTQYF. The DNA of the CDR3 is TGCGCCAGCAGCCAAGATCCTGTACTCATTCCCTCCACAGATACACAGTATTTT.

The rearrangement uses TRBV4-1 and TRBJ2-7; D is unclear. V was cut by 2 bases and J by 0 bases, with 11 bases left in between. CDR3 length: 15 residues. The germline V gene has CDR1 MGHRA and CDR2 YSYEKL. CDR3 nucleotide sequence: TGCGCCAGCAGCCAACTAACGGGCAGCTCCTACGAGCAGTACTTC. It yields the protein CASSQLTGSSYEQYF.

The chain employs TRBV12-5 and TRBJ2-7, with TRBD1 matching over 9 bases. CDR3 length: 16 residues. Looked up from germline, CDR1 is LGHNT and CDR2 is FRNRAP. J was trimmed by 5 bases and V by 4 bases; bases with no gene match: 12. This CDR3 is CASGSAPDRGPHEQYF. The CDR3 nucleotides are TGTGCTAGTGGTTCCGCCCCGGACAGGGGCCCGCACGAGCAGTACTTC.

The J gene is TRBJ2-2, the V gene TRBV4-1; 8 bases align to TRBD1. The CDR3 covers 15 residues. In germline, CDR1 is MGHRA, CDR2 YSYEKL. Trimming took 2 bases from V and 5 from J; bases not matched to a gene: 4. CDR3 sequence: CASSQRTGMTGELFF. The CDR3 coding sequence is TGCGCCAGCAGCCAAAGGACAGGGATGACCGGGGAGCTGTTTTTT.

This chain connects TRBV28 to TRBJ2-5; 10 bases line up with TRBD1. CDR3 length equals 15 residues. Germline CDR1 MDHEN, CDR2 SYDVKM. V lost 3 bases and J lost 4; bases outside the gene matches: 5. Here the CDR3 reads CASSFGDRGPETQYF. CDR3 nucleotide sequence: TGTGCCAGCAGTTTCGGGGACAGGGGTCCAGAGACCCAGTACTTC.

The gene calls are TRBV25-1 and TRBJ2-3; 7 bases align to TRBD2. V lost 8 bases, J lost 3 bases, and 5 bases stayed unmatched. Germline loops: CDR1 MGHDK, CDR2 SYGVNS. The length of the CDR3 is 13 residues. Written as DNA, the CDR3 is TGTGCCAGCGCGGGGGTGGGAACAGATACGCAGTATTTT. It encodes CASAGVGTDTQYF.

This chain joins TRBV28 and TRBJ1-6, with D tentatively TRBD1 (5 bases). The germline V gene encodes CDR1 MDHEN and CDR2 SYDVKM. The V end was cut by 6 bases, the J end by 7 bases, with 16 bases between. This CDR3 contains 15 residues. CDR3 protein: CASSLWEGTNSPLHF. CDR3 in DNA: TGTGCCAGCAGCCTCTGGGAGGGGACGAATTCACCCCTCCACTTT.

This clone has a single count. The chain employs TRBV4-1 and TRBJ2-1; TRBD2 matches at 10 bases. Germline loops: CDR1 MGHRA, CDR2 YSYEKL. The V and J ends lost 0 bases and 7 bases, in that order; junction bases with no gene match: 18. CDR3 size: 20 residues. CDR3 DNA: TGCGCCAGCAGCCAAGAGTTTCGCCTGACTCGGACTAGCGGAGGGAATGAGCAGTTCTTC. Protein sequence: CASSQEFRLTRTSGGNEQFF.

The chain links TRBV4-1 to TRBJ1-2, with 10 nucleotides matching TRBD1. The CDR3 has 15 residues. V shed 2 bases, J shed 3 bases, and the junction held 3 bases outside the gene matches. Germline V CDR1 and CDR2: MGHRA, YSYEKL. This CDR3 reads CASSQKDRGDYGYTF. The CDR3 DNA is TGCGCCAGCAGCCAAAAGGACAGGGGGGACTATGGCTACACCTTC.

This chain connects TRBV15 to TRBJ1-5, with unresolved D. CDR1 LNHNV and CDR2 YYDKDF come from the germline V gene (reference sequence). V lost 1 base, J lost 5 bases, and 3 bases lay in between. The CDR3 covers 12 residues. The CDR3 sequence: CATSRGDQPQHF. CDR3 coding DNA: TGTGCCACCAGCAGAGGGGATCAGCCCCAGCATTTT.

The genes are TRBV30 and TRBJ2-7; 8 nucleotides align to TRBD2. This CDR3 contains 14 residues. V gave up 7 bases and J gave up 3 bases; unmatched junction bases: 11. Looked up from germline, CDR1 is GTSNPN and CDR2 is SVGIG (reference sequence). In DNA form, the CDR3 reads TGTGCCTACGTACTGGCGGGAGGTTTCTACGAGCAGTACTTC. Amino acids: CAYVLAGGFYEQYF.

J is TRBJ2-5 and V is TRBV18; D may be TRBD1 (5 bases). This CDR3 is 13 amino acids long. V lost 2 bases and J lost 5, with 9 bases in between. Germline loops: CDR1 KGHSH, CDR2 LQKENI. Here the CDR3 reads CASSPGAQETQYF. Here the CDR3 DNA reads TGTGCCAGCTCACCAGGGGCCCAGGAGACCCAGTACTTC. The whole variable domain, remainder taken from reference TRBV18 and TRBJ2-5, is NAGVMQNPRHLVRRRGQEARLRCSPMKGHSHVYWYRQLPEEGLKFMVYLQKENIIDESGMPKERFSAEFPKEGPSILRIQQVVRGDSAAYFCASSPGAQETQYFGPGTRLLVL.

The V gene is TRBV14, the J gene TRBJ2-3; the match to TRBD1 covers 10 bases. Losses at the gene ends were 4 bases for V and 4 bases for J; bases not matched to a gene: 8. The CDR3 is made up of 16 amino acids. Germline V gene data show CDR1 as SGHDN and CDR2 as FVKESK. CDR3 loop: CASSRISDRGADTQYF. The CDR3 coding sequence is TGTGCCAGCAGCCGAATCTCGGACAGGGGGGCAGATACGCAGTATTTT.

The rearrangement links TRBV4-1 to TRBJ1-5; D may be TRBD1 (5 bases). CDR3 length equals 15 residues. Trimming removed 1 base at V and 3 bases at J, with 10 bases between. Germline CDR1 reads MGHRA; CDR2 reads YSYEKL. Here the CDR3 DNA reads TGCGCCAGCAGCCAAGGGGACGGAGACAATCAGCCCCAGCATTTT. This translates into CASSQGDGDNQPQHF.